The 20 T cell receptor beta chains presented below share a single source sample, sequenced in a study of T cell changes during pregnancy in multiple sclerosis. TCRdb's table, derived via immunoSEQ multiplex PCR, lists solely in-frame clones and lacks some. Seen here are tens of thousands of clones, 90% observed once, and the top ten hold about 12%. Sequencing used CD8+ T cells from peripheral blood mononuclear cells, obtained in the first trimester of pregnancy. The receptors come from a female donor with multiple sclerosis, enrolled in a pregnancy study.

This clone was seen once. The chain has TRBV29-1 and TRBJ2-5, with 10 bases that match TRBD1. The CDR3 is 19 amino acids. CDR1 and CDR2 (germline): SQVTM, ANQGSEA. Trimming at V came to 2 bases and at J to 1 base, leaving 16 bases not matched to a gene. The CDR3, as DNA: TGCAGCGTTGAAAAGGCCTACCCCGGGACAGGGGACAGCCAAGAGACCCAGTACTTC. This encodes CSVEKAYPGTGDSQETQYF. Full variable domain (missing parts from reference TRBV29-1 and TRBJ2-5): SAVISQKPSRDICQRGTSLTIQCQVDSQVTMMFWYRQQPGQSLTLIATANQGSEATYESGFVIDKFPISRPNLTFSTLTVSNMSPEDSSIYLCSVEKAYPGTGDSQETQYFGPGTRLLVL.

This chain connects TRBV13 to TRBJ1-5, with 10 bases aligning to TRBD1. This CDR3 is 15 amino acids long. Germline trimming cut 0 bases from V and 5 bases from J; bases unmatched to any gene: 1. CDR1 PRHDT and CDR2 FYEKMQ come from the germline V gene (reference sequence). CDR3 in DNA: TGTGCCAGCAGCTTAGGGGGGACAGGGGATCAGCCCCAGCATTTT. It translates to CASSLGGTGDQPQHF.

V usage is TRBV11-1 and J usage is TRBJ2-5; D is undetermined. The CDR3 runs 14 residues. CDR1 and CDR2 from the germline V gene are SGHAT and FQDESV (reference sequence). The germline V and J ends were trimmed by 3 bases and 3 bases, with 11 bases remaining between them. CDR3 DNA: TGTGCCAGCAGCTTCTACGATGGAGAAGAGACCCAGTACTTC. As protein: CASSFYDGEETQYF.

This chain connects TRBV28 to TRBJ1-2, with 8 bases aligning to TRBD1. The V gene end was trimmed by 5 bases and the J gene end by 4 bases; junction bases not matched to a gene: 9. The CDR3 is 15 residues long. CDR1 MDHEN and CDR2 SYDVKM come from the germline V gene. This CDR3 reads CASSPTLGQGYGYTF. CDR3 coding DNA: TGTGCCAGCAGTCCTACCCTCGGACAGGGCTATGGCTACACCTTC.

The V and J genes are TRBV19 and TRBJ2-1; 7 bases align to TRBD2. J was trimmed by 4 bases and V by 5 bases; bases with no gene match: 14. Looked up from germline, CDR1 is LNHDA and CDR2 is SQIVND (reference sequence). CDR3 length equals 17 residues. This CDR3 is CASSPHPMSGNYNEQFF. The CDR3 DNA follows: TGTGCCAGTAGTCCGCACCCTATGAGCGGGAATTACAATGAGCAGTTCTTC.

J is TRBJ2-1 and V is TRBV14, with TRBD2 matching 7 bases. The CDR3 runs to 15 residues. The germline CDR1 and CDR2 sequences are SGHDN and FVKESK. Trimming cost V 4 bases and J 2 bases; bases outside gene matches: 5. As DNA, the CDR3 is TGTGCCAGCAGCCTTCTAGCGGTTACCTACAATGAGCAGTTCTTC. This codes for CASSLLAVTYNEQFF.

CDR3 amino acids: CSVVENRDHEQYF. The CDR3 DNA reads TGCAGCGTTGTGGAAAACAGGGACCACGAGCAGTACTTC. This chain connects TRBV29-1 to TRBJ2-7, with D possibly being TRBD1 (6 bases). The V gene lost 4 bases and the J gene lost 5 bases, with 15 bases spanning the gap. The CDR3 length is 13 residues. CDR1 is SQVTM and CDR2 is ANQGSEA in the germline V gene.

The CDR3 DNA is TGTGCCACCAGCAGCCGGGGAACATCCTACAATGAGCAGTTCTTC. Its translation: CATSSRGTSYNEQFF. The genes are TRBV15 and TRBJ2-1; a weak D match, TRBD2 (5 bases). The CDR3 length is 15 residues. V lost 3 bases and J 1 base, leaving 10 bases between the germline ends. Germline V gene sequence: CDR1 LNHNV, CDR2 YYDKDF (reference sequence).

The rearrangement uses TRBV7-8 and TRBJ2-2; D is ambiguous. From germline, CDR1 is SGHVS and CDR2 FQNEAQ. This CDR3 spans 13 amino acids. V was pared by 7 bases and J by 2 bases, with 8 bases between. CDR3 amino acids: CASTTLNTGELFF. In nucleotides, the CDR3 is TGTGCCAGCACCACCCTAAACACCGGGGAGCTGTTTTTT.

CDR3 coding DNA: TGTGCCAGCAGTTTCGGTGAGGGTCCAGATACGCAGTATTTT. Its protein is CASSFGEGPDTQYF. The chain recombines TRBV28 with TRBJ2-3, with D tentatively TRBD2 (5 bases). Trimming stripped 3 bases from V and 4 bases from J, with 11 bases between. This CDR3 contains 14 residues. Germline V gene sequence: CDR1 MDHEN, CDR2 SYDVKM.

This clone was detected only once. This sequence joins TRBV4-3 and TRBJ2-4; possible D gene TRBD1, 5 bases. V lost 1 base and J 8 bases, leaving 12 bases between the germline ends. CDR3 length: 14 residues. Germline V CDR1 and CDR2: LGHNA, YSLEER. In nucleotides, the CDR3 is TGCGCCAGCAGCCAAGGGACAAGTTTGGACATTCAGTACTTC. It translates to CASSQGTSLDIQYF.

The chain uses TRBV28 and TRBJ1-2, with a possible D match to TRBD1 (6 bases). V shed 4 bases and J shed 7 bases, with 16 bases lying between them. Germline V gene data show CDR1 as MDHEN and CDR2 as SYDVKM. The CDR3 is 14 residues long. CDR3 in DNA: TGTGCCAGCAGTTCCGTTGGGGGCGCTGGTGGCTACACCTTC. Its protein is CASSSVGGAGGYTF.

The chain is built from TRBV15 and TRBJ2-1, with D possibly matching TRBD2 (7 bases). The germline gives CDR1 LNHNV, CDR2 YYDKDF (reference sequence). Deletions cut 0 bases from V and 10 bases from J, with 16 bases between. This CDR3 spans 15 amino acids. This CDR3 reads CATSRDSRGGLEQFF. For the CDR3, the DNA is TGTGCCACCAGCAGAGATAGTAGGGGGGGGTTGGAGCAGTTCTTC.

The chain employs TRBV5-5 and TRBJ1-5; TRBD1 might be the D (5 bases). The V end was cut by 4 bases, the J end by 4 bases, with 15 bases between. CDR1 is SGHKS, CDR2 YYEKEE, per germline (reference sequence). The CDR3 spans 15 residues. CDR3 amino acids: CASSRWGVGNQPQHF. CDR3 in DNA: TGTGCCAGCAGCCGCTGGGGGGTGGGGAATCAGCCCCAGCATTTT.

The CDR3, as DNA: TGCAGCGTTTGGGGAGACGAGCAGTACTTC. Translation gives CSVWGDEQYF. The V call is TRBV29-1, the J call TRBJ2-7, with D possibly being TRBD2 (5 bases). CDR3 length: 10 residues. V lost 5 bases and J 5 bases, leaving 7 bases between the germline ends. Germline CDR1 SQVTM, CDR2 ANQGSEA.

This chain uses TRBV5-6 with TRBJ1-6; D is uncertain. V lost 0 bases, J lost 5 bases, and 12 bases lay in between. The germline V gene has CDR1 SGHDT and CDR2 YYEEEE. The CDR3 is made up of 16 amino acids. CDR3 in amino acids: CASSLDLSGNNSPLHF. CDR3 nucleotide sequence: TGTGCCAGCAGCTTGGACCTCTCGGGGAATAATTCACCCCTCCACTTT.

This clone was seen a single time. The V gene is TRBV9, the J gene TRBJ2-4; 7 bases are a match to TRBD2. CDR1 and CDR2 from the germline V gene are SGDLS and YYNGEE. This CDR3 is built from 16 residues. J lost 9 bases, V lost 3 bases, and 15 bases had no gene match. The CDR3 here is CASSGSLSSGPSIQYF. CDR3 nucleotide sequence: TGTGCCAGCAGCGGATCGTTGTCTAGCGGCCCCAGCATTCAGTACTTC.

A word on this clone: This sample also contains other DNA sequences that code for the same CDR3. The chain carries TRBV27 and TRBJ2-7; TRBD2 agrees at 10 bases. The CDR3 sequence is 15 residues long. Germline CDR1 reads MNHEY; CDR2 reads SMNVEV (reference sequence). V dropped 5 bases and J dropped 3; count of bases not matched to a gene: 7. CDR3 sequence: CASSLLRTSGYEQYF. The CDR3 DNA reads TGTGCCAGCAGTCTCCTCCGGACTAGCGGCTACGAGCAGTACTTC.

In nucleotides, the CDR3 is TGCAGCGTTGAAAGCGGGAGGCGCAATGAGCAGTTCTTC. This sequence encodes CSVESGRRNEQFF. This sequence joins TRBV29-1 and TRBJ2-1, with 9 positions matching TRBD2. The germline V gene has CDR1 SQVTM and CDR2 ANQGSEA. Germline trimming cut 2 bases from V and 6 bases from J; bases unmatched to any gene: 2. This CDR3 has 13 residues.

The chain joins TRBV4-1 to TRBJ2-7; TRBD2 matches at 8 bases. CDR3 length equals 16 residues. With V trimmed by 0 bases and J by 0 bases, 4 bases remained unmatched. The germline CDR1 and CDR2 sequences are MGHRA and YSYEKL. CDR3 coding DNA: TGCGCCAGCAGCCAAGAAGGCGGGAGGCTCTCCTACGAGCAGTACTTC. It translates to CASSQEGGRLSYEQYF.